The clone carrying this T cell receptor beta chain was seen a single time. Germline-derived CDR1 and CDR2 are SGDLS and YYNGEE. This CDR3 contains 14 residues. Losses at the gene ends were 4 bases for V and 0 bases for J; bases not matched to a gene: 3. Methods used by the authors: Nucleated cell number was recorded as an estimate derived from reference gene primer amplification. Here immunoSEQ multiplex PCR was the method, and the copy in TCRdb shows in-frame clones only, minus some. V, J and clone size are those of that table, while D and trimming were read from the DNA. Here the sample spans over 200,000 clones, roughly 80% being singletons. These data are taken from a study of blood T cell repertoires in COVID-19.

V gene TRBV9 combines with J gene TRBJ2-7, with 8 nucleotides matching TRBD2. This sequence originates from a human donor in a cohort sampled during active COVID-19. The sequenced sample was peripheral blood. CDR3 nucleotides: TGTGCCAGCAGCCCGAGCGGGAGCTCCTACGAGCAGTACTTC. Protein: CASSPSGSSYEQYF.